Given below is one T cell receptor beta chain in context. This record comes from a study of blood T cell repertoires in COVID-19. Overall study: Material from acute and convalescent COVID-19 was sourced from the United States, Italy and Spain. Sample material is recorded as cDNA or gDNA derived from T cells, B-cell-depleted T cells, or PBMCs.

Germline V gives CDR1 SGDLS, CDR2 YYNGEE. V was cut by 4 bases and J by 5 bases, with 18 bases left in between. There are 15 residues in the CDR3. In the source study's methods: How many nucleated cells were present was estimated from reference gene primer amplification. Clones were sequenced by immunoSEQ multiplex PCR, and TCRdb holds only the in-frame ones, with some missing. For V, J and clone size, that table is used; D and trimming come from the DNA. The sample records some 240,000 clones, 82% being singletons. Seattle participants joined during active infection and were tracked over time. The clonotype comes from a woman in her sixties or seventies with COVID-19, enrolled during active disease. The sequencing sample was made of peripheral blood. The genes are TRBV9 and TRBJ1-2, with a weak D call TRBD1 (6 bases). CDR3 DNA sequence: TGTGCCAGCAGCCCCAACCCCATAACAGGGTATGGCTACACCTTC. Its protein product is CASSPNPITGYGYTF.